Sequencing of this T cell receptor (beta chain) was carried out in a study of blood T cell repertoires in COVID-19. As originally analysed: How many nucleated cells were present was estimated from reference gene primer amplification. TCRdb's copy holds only in-frame clones and misses some; the assay was immunoSEQ multiplex PCR. The D gene and trimming were derived from the DNA, and the V and J assignments and clone size from that table. The sample yields some 150,000 clones, around 80% seen once. The sequenced sample was peripheral blood. This sequence originates from a human donor in a cohort sampled during active COVID-19.

CDR3 sequence reads: CASSPPEGAKVYGYTF. The CDR3 DNA sequence: TGTGCCAGCTCACCACCGGAGGGGGCAAAGGTCTATGGCTACACCTTC. The rearrangement joins TRBV18 to TRBJ1-2; 7 bases are a match to TRBD1. Germline V gene data show CDR1 as KGHSH and CDR2 as LQKENI. The CDR3 totals 16 residues. The V gene end was trimmed by 0 bases and the J gene end by 4 bases; junction bases not matched to a gene: 8.